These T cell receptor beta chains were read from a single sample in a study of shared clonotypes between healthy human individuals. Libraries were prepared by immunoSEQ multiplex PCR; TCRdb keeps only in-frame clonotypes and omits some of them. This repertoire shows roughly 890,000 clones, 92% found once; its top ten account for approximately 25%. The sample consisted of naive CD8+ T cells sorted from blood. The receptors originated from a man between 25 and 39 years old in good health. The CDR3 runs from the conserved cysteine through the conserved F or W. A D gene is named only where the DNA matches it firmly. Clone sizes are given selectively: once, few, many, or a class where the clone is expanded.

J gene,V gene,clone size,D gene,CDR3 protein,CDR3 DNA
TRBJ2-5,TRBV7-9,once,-,CASSSTSPDSQETQYF,TGTGCCAGCAGCTCTACATCCCCCGACAGCCAAGAGACCCAGTACTTC
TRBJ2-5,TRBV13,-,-,CASSLEVGQGQETQYF,TGTGCCAGCAGCCTCGAGGTTGGGCAGGGGCAAGAGACCCAGTACTTC
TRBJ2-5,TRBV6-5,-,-,CASYTRTTQETQYF,TGTGCCAGCTATACTAGGACAACCCAAGAGACCCAGTACTTC
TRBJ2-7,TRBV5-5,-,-,CASSLWGPGVDEQYF,TGTGCCAGCAGCTTGTGGGGGCCCGGGGTGGACGAGCAGTACTTC
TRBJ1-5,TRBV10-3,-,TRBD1,CAISGGQGGNQPQHF,TGTGCCATCAGTGGGGGACAGGGCGGCAATCAGCCCCAGCATTTT
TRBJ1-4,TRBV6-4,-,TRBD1,CASSRDSPKLFF,TGTGCCAGCAGTCGGGACAGCCCCAAACTGTTTTTT
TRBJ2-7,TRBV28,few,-,CASSLLLHSANRKAEQYF,TGTGCCAGCAGTTTACTGTTACACTCGGCCAATCGGAAGGCCGAGCAGTACTTC
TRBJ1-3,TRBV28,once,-,CASSLSPSVWGNSGNTIYF,TGTGCCAGCAGTTTATCCCCCTCGGTGTGGGGGAACTCTGGAAACACCATATATTTT
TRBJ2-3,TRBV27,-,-,CASSPLGGKDTDTQYF,TGTGCCAGCAGCCCACTTGGCGGTAAAGACACAGATACGCAGTATTTT
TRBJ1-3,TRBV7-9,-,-,CASSPGPVGEHGTIYF,TGTGCCAGCAGTCCAGGACCGGTGGGGGAACACGGGACCATATATTTT
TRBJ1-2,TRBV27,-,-,CASGHATANYGYTF,TGTGCCAGCGGTCATGCGACCGCTAACTATGGCTACACCTTC
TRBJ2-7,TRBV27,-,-,CASSLGFGGGEQYF,TGTGCCAGCAGTTTAGGTTTTGGGGGCGGCGAGCAGTACTTC
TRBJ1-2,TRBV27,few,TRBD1,CASRRQGDGYTF,TGTGCCAGCAGAAGACAGGGAGATGGCTACACCTTC
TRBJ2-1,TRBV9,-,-,CASSVDGSPYNEQFF,TGTGCCAGCAGCGTAGACGGATCGCCCTACAATGAGCAGTTCTTC
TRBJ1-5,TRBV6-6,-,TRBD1,CASSSTGSHQPQHF,TGTGCCAGCAGCTCGACAGGGAGCCATCAGCCCCAGCATTTT
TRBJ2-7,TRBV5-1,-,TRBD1,CASSTGQGADEQYF,TGCGCCAGCAGCACAGGACAGGGGGCCGACGAGCAGTACTTC
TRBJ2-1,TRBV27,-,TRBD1,CASSIQIPGQGQFGGNEQFF,TGTGCCAGCAGTATCCAGATTCCGGGACAGGGGCAATTTGGCGGGAATGAGCAGTTCTTC
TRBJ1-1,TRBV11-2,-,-,CASSLVVGRKNTEAFF,TGTGCCAGCAGCTTAGTTGTCGGACGGAAGAACACTGAAGCTTTCTTT
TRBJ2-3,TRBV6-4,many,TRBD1,CASSDGTGGTDTQYF,TGTGCCAGCAGTGACGGGACAGGGGGCACAGATACGCAGTATTTT
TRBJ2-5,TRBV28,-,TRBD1,CASRSTRTGGRQETQYF,TGTGCCAGCAGGTCAACCCGGACAGGGGGTCGGCAAGAGACCCAGTACTTC
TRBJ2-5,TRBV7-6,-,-,CASSYWKDQETQYF,TGTGCCAGCAGCTACTGGAAAGACCAAGAGACCCAGTACTTC
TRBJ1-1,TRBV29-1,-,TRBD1,CSVEDFGRDSEAFF,TGCAGCGTTGAAGATTTTGGAAGGGACAGTGAAGCTTTCTTT
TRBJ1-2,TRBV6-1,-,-,CASSESLVPWEGNYGYTF,TGTGCCAGCAGTGAATCCCTGGTCCCCTGGGAGGGAAACTATGGCTACACCTTC
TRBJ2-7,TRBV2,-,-,CASRAAIYEQYF,TGTGCCAGCAGGGCAGCTATCTACGAGCAGTACTTC
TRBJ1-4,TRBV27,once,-,CASRRGEATNEKLFF,TGTGCCAGCAGACGGGGCGAGGCGACTAATGAAAAACTGTTTTTT
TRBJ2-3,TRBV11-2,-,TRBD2,CASSFRTSGRGADTQYF,TGTGCCAGCAGCTTCAGGACTAGCGGGAGGGGGGCAGATACGCAGTATTTT
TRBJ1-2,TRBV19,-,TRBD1,CASSTPGTGDGYTF,TGTGCCAGTAGTACACCCGGGACAGGGGACGGCTACACCTTC
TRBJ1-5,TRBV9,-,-,CASSPDLSNQPQHF,TGTGCCAGCAGCCCAGATCTTAGCAATCAGCCCCAGCATTTT
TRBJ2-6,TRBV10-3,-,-,CAISESPSGTGANVLTF,TGTGCCATCAGTGAGTCGCCTTCAGGGACTGGGGCCAACGTCCTGACTTTC
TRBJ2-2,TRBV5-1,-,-,CASGPEGATGELFF,TGCGCCAGCGGGCCCGAGGGAGCGACCGGGGAGCTGTTTTTT
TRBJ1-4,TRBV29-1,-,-,CSARGDRNEKLFF,TGCAGCGCTAGGGGCGATAGAAATGAAAAACTGTTTTTT
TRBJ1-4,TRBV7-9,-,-,CASTPEGGGKLFF,TGTGCCAGCACCCCGGAGGGAGGGGGAAAACTGTTTTTT
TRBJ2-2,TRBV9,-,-,CASKEGNTGELFF,TGTGCCAGCAAGGAGGGTAACACCGGGGAGCTGTTTTTT
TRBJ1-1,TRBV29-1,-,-,CRIQSNTEAFF,TGCAGAATACAATCGAACACTGAAGCTTTCTTT
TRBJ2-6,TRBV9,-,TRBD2,CASSDPSGGSSGANVLTF,TGTGCCAGCAGCGATCCTAGCGGGGGGTCCTCTGGGGCCAACGTCCTGACTTTC
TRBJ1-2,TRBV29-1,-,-,CSVGIAVEGYTF,TGCAGCGTGGGGATAGCCGTCGAGGGCTACACCTTC
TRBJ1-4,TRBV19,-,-,CASRIRGEKLFF,TGTGCCAGTCGCATTCGGGGGGAAAAACTGTTTTTT
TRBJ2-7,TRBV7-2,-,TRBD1,CASSYPGTGTYEQYF,TGTGCCAGCAGCTACCCCGGGACAGGGACTTACGAGCAGTACTTC
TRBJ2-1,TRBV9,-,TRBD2,CASSESGTSGSNEQFF,TGTGCCAGCAGCGAATCCGGGACTAGCGGGAGCAATGAGCAGTTCTTC
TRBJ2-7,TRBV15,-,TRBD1,CATSRTRDSSYEQYF,TGTGCCACCAGCAGAACCCGGGACAGCTCCTACGAGCAGTACTTC